The 13 T cell receptor beta chains below were found in one sample sequenced in a study of beta chain features in type 1 diabetes. TCRB transcripts that were expressed got sequenced, as all of the isolated RNA had been reverse transcribed. Data came from immunoSEQ multiplex PCR; TCRdb stores just in-frame clones and leaves some out. The data contain approximately 140,000 clones, roughly 50% of them singletons. Input material: Tregs from blood. The receptors come from a man between 18 and 35 years old in good health.

This clone was seen a few times. Other DNA sequences in the sample encode the same CDR3. The V and J genes are TRBV7-2 and TRBJ2-7, with D unclear. V gave up 5 bases and J gave up 0 bases, with 5 bases separating them. Germline V CDR1 and CDR2: SGHTA, FQGNSA. The CDR3 consists of 12 residues. As DNA, the CDR3 is TGTGCCAGCAGCCCCAACTCCTACGAGCAGTACTTC. It encodes CASSPNSYEQYF. Combining the CDR3 with reference TRBV7-2 and TRBJ2-7 gives the whole variable domain GAGVSQSPSNKVTEKGKDVELRCDPISGHTALYWYRQSLGQGLEFLIYFQGNSAPDKSGLPSDRFSAERTGGSVSTLTIQRTQQEDSAVYLCASSPNSYEQYFGPGTRLTVT.

This chain uses TRBV15 with TRBJ2-3, with 7 bases matching TRBD1. CDR3 length: 16 amino acids. Germline values: CDR1 LNHNV, CDR2 YYDKDF (reference sequence). J gave up 1 base and V 1 base, and 5 bases lay outside the gene matches. CDR3 in amino acids: CATSRVQGVGTDTQYF. CDR3 nucleotide sequence: TGTGCCACCAGCAGAGTTCAGGGGGTTGGCACAGATACGCAGTATTTT.

The V and J genes are TRBV10-3 and TRBJ1-5; D unclear. The V end was cut by 4 bases, the J end by 4 bases, with 8 bases between. The CDR3 has 13 amino acids. The V gene's germline CDR1 is ENHRY and CDR2 SYGVKD. The CDR3 DNA is TGTGCCATCAGTGCTGGAGAGAATCAGCCCCAGCATTTT. It specifies CAISAGENQPQHF.

The chain has TRBV5-1 and TRBJ2-1; TRBD2 aligns across 9 bases. There are 16 residues in the CDR3. Unmatched junction bases numbered 8, after V lost 3 bases and J lost 4 bases. The V gene's germline CDR1 is SGHRS and CDR2 YFSETQ. CDR3 region: CASSWGTSLTYNEQFF. CDR3 nucleotides: TGCGCCAGCAGCTGGGGGACTAGCCTAACATACAATGAGCAGTTCTTC.

This clone has just one count. The chain couples TRBV10-3 to TRBJ1-2; TRBD1 agrees at 9 bases. The germline V gene encodes CDR1 ENHRY and CDR2 SYGVKD. The CDR3 consists of 14 residues. Trimming cost V 7 bases and J 1 base; bases outside gene matches: 4. The CDR3 DNA is TGTGCCATCAATCCGGGACAGGGTAACTATGGCTACACCTTC. Its translation: CAINPGQGNYGYTF.

This sequence joins TRBV7-2 and TRBJ2-7, with no clear D. With 5 bases removed from V and 4 bases from J, the gap between germline ends came to 9 bases. The CDR3 sequence is 12 residues long. The germline V gene has CDR1 SGHTA and CDR2 FQGNSA. The CDR3 protein is CASSRSLYEQYF. The DNA of the CDR3 is TGTGCCAGCAGCCGGAGTCTATACGAGCAGTACTTC.

This clone showed up just a few times. V and J are TRBV5-6 and TRBJ2-2; TRBD1 might be the D (6 bases). The germline CDR1 and CDR2 sequences are SGHDT and YYEEEE. The CDR3 covers 16 residues. With 1 base removed from V and 0 bases from J, the gap between germline ends came to 10 bases. The CDR3 loop is CASSLFRGTNTGELFF. The CDR3 DNA follows: TGTGCCAGCAGCTTGTTTAGGGGGACGAACACCGGGGAGCTGTTTTTT.

This clone turned up a few times. The genes are TRBV7-3 and TRBJ2-1; 9 nucleotides align to TRBD2. CDR1 and CDR2 from the germline V gene are SGHTA and FQGTGA. This CDR3 is built from 15 residues. Germline trimming cut 5 bases from V and 5 bases from J; bases unmatched to any gene: 7. Written as DNA, the CDR3 is TGTGCCAGCAGCATCAGCGGGGGGCCCGACAATGAGCAGTTCTTC. It yields the protein CASSISGGPDNEQFF.

There are a few counts of this clone. This sequence joins TRBV7-9 and TRBJ2-5, with TRBD1 as a possible D gene (5 bases). This CDR3 spans 14 amino acids. The germline V and J ends were trimmed by 2 bases and 2 bases, with 9 bases remaining between them. The germline gives CDR1 SEHNR, CDR2 FQNEAQ (reference sequence). This CDR3 reads CASSLWPGQETQYF. The DNA of the CDR3 is TGTGCCAGCAGCTTATGGCCAGGGCAAGAGACCCAGTACTTC.

This rearrangement joins TRBV5-1 to TRBJ1-6; perhaps TRBD1 as D (5 bases). Trimming cost V 2 bases and J 8 bases, with 14 bases left between them. Germline CDR1 is SGHRS and CDR2 is YFSETQ. The CDR3 is 15 residues long. The CDR3 reads CASSFGQGLHSPLHF. CDR3 in DNA: TGCGCCAGCAGCTTCGGGCAGGGCCTTCATTCACCCCTCCACTTT.

The rearrangement links TRBV28 to TRBJ2-7, with a tentative D call TRBD1 (7 bases). The V end lost 9 bases, the J end lost 1 base, and 19 bases lay between the germline ends. Germline lookup yields CDR1 MDHEN and CDR2 SYDVKM. This CDR3 has 15 amino acids. The CDR3 region has the DNA TGTGCCAGTATGACCGGAGGGGGCCTGTCCTACGAGCAGTACTTC. Its translation: CASMTGGGLSYEQYF.

The gene calls are TRBV5-1 and TRBJ2-3; TRBD2 agrees at 16 bases. CDR1 SGHRS and CDR2 YFSETQ come from the germline V gene. The CDR3 has 16 amino acids. The trim removed 4 bases at V and 4 bases at J, leaving 3 bases unmatched. The CDR3 sequence is CASSAGTSGGADTQYF. In DNA form, the CDR3 reads TGCGCCAGCAGCGCAGGGACTAGCGGGGGGGCAGATACGCAGTATTTT.

This clone was observed a handful of times. The rearrangement joins TRBV7-2 to TRBJ1-2; 7 positions match TRBD1. Per germline, CDR1 SGHTA and CDR2 FQGNSA. The CDR3 spans 16 residues. Losses at the gene ends were 5 bases for V and 7 bases for J; bases not matched to a gene: 16. CDR3 sequence (DNA): TGTGCCAGCAGCCCGCGGACCGGGAGAGGGGGCCTTGGCTACACCTTC. Residues: CASSPRTGRGGLGYTF.